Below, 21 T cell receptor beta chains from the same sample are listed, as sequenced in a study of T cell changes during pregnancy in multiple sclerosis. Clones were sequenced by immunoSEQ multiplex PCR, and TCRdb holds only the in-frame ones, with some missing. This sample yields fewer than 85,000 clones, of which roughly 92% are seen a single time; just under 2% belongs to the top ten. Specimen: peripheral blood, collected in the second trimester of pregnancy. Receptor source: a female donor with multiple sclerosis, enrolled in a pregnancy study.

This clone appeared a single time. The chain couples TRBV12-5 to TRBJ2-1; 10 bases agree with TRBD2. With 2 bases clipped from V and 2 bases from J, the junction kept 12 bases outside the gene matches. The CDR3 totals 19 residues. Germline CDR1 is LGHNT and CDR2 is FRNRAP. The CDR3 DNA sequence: TGTGCTAGTGGTTTGTTCTTGTCTAGCGGGAGATCAGCCTACAATGAGCAGTTCTTC. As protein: CASGLFLSSGRSAYNEQFF.

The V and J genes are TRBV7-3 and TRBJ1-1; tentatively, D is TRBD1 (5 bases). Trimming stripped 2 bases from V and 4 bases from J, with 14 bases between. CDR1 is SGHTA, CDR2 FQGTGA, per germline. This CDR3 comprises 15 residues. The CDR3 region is CASSLVFRGFTEAFF. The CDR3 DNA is TGTGCCAGCAGCTTAGTCTTTCGGGGGTTCACTGAAGCTTTCTTT. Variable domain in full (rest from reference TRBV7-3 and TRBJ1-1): GAGVSQTPSNKVTEKGKYVELRCDPISGHTALYWYRQSLGQGPEFLIYFQGTGAADDSGLPNDRFFAVRPEGSVSTLKIQRTERGDSAVYLCASSLVFRGFTEAFFGQGTRLTVV.

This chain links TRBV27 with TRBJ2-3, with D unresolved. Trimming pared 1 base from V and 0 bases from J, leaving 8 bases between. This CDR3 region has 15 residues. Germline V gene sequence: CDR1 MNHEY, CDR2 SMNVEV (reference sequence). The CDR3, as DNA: TGTGCCAGCAGTTTATGGGCAGGTAGCACAGATACGCAGTATTTT. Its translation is CASSLWAGSTDTQYF.

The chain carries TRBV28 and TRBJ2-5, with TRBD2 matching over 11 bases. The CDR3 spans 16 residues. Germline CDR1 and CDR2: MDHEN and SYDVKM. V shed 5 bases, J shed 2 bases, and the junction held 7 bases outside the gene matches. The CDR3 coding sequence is TGTGCCAGCAGTCCCCTTCGGACTAGCGGGCAAGAGACCCAGTACTTC. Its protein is CASSPLRTSGQETQYF.

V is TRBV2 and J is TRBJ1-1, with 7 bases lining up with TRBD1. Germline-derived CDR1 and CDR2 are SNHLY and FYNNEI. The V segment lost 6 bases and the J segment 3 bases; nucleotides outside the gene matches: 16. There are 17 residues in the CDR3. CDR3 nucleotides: TGTGCCAGCAGCGAGGAAGGGGGCTACTACACCTACACTGAAGCTTTCTTT. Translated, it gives CASSEEGGYYTYTEAFF.

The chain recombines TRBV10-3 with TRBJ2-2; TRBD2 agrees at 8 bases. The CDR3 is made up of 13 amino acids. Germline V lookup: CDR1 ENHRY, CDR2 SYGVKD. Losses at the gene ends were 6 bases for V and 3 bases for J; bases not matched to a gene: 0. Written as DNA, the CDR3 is TGTGCCATCAGACTAGCGGACACCGGGGAGCTGTTTTTT. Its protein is CAIRLADTGELFF.

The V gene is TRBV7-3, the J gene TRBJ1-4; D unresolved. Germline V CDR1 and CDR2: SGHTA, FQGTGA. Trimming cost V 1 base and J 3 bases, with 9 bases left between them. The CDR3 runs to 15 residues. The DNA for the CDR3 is TGTGCCAGCAGCTTAAGCGGGCAACCTAATGAAAAACTGTTTTTT. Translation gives CASSLSGQPNEKLFF.

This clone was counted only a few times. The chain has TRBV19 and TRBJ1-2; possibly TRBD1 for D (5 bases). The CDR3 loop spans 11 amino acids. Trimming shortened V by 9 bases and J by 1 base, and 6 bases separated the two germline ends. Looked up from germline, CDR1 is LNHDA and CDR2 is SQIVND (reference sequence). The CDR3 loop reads CASRDNYGYTF. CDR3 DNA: TGTGCCAGCAGGGATAACTATGGCTACACCTTC.

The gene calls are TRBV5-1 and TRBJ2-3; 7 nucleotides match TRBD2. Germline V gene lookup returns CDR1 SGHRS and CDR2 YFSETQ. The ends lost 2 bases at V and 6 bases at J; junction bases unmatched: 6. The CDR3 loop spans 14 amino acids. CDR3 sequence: CASSLREARDTQYF. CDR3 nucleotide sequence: TGCGCCAGCAGCTTACGGGAGGCCAGGGATACGCAGTATTTT.

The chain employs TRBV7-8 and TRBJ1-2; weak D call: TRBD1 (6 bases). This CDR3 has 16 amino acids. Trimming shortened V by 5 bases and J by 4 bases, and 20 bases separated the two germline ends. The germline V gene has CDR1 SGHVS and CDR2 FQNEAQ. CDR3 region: CASSPEGGAPGYGYTF. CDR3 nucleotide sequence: TGTGCCAGCAGCCCAGAGGGGGGGGCCCCGGGCTATGGCTACACCTTC. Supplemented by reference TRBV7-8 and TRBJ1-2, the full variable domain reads GAGVSQSPRYKVAKRGQDVALRCDPISGHVSLFWYQQALGQGPEFLTYFQNEAQLDKSGLPSDRFFAERPEGSVSTLKIQRTQQEDSAVYLCASSPEGGAPGYGYTFGSGTRLTVV.

The CDR3: CASSLFLGQGTDTQYF. In DNA form, the CDR3 reads TGTGCCAGCAGTTTATTCCTGGGACAGGGCACAGATACGCAGTATTTT. The rearrangement joins TRBV27 to TRBJ2-3; TRBD1 matches 8 bases. CDR1 is MNHEY and CDR2 is SMNVEV in the germline V gene (reference sequence). This CDR3 comprises 16 residues. V gave up 1 base and J gave up 1 base; unmatched junction bases: 4.

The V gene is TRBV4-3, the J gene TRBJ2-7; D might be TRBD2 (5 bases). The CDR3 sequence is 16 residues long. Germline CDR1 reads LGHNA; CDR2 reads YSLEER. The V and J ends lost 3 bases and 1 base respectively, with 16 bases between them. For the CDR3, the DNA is TGCGCCAGCAGCCAGGCGACTACAAGGGCATCCTACGAGCAGTACTTC. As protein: CASSQATTRASYEQYF.

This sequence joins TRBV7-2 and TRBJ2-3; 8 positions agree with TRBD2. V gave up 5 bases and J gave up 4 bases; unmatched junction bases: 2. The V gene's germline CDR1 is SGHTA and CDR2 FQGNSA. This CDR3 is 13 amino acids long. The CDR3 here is CASSPTSADTQYF. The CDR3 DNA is TGTGCCAGCAGCCCGACTAGCGCAGATACGCAGTATTTT.

CDR3 loop: CASSVKTSGIYNEQFF. The DNA of the CDR3 is TGTGCCAGCTCAGTAAAGACTAGCGGAATTTACAATGAGCAGTTCTTC. The genes are TRBV18 and TRBJ2-1; the match to TRBD2 covers 9 bases. V shed 5 bases, J shed 4 bases, and the junction held 9 bases outside the gene matches. The CDR3 totals 16 residues. Germline V gives CDR1 KGHSH, CDR2 LQKENI.

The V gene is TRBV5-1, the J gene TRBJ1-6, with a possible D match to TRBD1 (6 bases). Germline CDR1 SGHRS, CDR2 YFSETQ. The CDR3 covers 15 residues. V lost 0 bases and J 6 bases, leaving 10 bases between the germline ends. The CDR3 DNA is TGCGCCAGCAGCTTGGCGGCAGGGGTTAATTCACCCCTCCACTTT. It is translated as CASSLAAGVNSPLHF.

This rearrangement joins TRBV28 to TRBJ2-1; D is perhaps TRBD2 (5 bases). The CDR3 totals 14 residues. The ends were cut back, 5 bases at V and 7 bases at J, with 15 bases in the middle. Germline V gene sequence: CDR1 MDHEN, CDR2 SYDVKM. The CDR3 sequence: CASSKAGMTNEQFF. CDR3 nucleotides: TGTGCCAGCAGTAAGGCCGGGATGACAAATGAGCAGTTCTTC. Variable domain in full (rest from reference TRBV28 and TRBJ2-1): DVKVTQSSRYLVKRTGEKVFLECVQDMDHENMFWYRQDPGLGLRLIYFSYDVKMKEKGDIPEGYSVSREKKERFSLILESASTNQTSMYLCASSKAGMTNEQFFGPGTRLTVL.

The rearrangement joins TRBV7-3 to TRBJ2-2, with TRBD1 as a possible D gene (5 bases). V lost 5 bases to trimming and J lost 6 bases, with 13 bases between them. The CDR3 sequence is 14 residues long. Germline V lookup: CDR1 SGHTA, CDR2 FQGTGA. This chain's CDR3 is CASSPQGGAGELFF. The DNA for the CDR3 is TGTGCCAGCAGCCCTCAGGGTGGGGCCGGGGAGCTGTTTTTT. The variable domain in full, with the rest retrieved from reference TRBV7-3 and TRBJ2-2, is GAGVSQTPSNKVTEKGKYVELRCDPISGHTALYWYRQSLGQGPEFLIYFQGTGAADDSGLPNDRFFAVRPEGSVSTLKIQRTERGDSAVYLCASSPQGGAGELFFGEGSRLTVL.

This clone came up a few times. In DNA form, the CDR3 reads TGTGCCAGCAGCTTGGGAGGCAATGAGCAGTTCTTC. This encodes CASSLGGNEQFF. J is TRBJ2-1 and V is TRBV5-8; D is unclear. Between the trimmed V and J ends, which lost 0 bases and 6 bases, there was a span of 4 bases. This CDR3 spans 12 amino acids. The germline V gene has CDR1 SGHTS and CDR2 YDEGEE.

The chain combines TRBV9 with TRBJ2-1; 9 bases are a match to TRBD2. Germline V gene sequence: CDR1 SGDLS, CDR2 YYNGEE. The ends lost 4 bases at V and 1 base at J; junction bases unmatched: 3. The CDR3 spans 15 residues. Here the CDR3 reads CASSFSGGSYNEQFF. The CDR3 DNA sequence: TGTGCCAGCAGCTTTAGCGGGGGATCCTACAATGAGCAGTTCTTC.

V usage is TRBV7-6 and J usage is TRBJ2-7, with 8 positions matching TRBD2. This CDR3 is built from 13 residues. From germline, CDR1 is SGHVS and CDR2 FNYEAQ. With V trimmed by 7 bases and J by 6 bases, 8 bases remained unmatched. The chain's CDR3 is CASIPAGAAEQYF. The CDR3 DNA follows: TGTGCCAGCATCCCAGCGGGAGCCGCCGAGCAGTACTTC.

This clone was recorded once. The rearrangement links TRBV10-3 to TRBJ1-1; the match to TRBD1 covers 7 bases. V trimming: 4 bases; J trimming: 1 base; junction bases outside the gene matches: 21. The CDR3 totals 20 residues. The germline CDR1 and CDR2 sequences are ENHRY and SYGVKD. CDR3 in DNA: TGTGCCATCAGTGGGGGACAGCCGTCTCGAGGCACTCTACGGAACACTGAAGCTTTCTTT. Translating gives CAISGGQPSRGTLRNTEAFF.